The rows below give T cell receptor beta chains drawn from one sample of a study of cytomegalovirus exposure and HLA in healthy donors. Sequencing was performed with immunoSEQ multiplex PCR; in TCRdb, only in-frame clones are kept and a portion is missing. In the table there are approximately 100,000 clones, roughly three fifths of which are singletons. The specimen was PBMCs. These receptors all stem from a man aged 55 to 69 in good health and CMV-seronegative. Each CDR3 is given with its conserved first and last residue. D genes are given only for firm matches. Clone sizes are given selectively: once, few, many, or a class where the clone is expanded.

>TRBD1|-|TRBJ2-2|TRBV9
TGTGCCAGCAGCGTAGAGGGGGCGTACACCGGGGAGCTGTTTTTT
CASSVEGAYTGELFF
>TRBD1|-|TRBJ2-1|TRBV28
TGTGCCAGCAGTTACCTGGGACAGGGAGTAAGTACCCCCTACAATGAGCAGTTCTTC
CASSYLGQGVSTPYNEQFF
>TRBD2|-|TRBJ2-2|TRBV2
TGTGCCAGCAGGGATAGACTAGCGGGAAACACCGGGGAGCTGTTTTTT
CASRDRLAGNTGELFF
>TRBD2|-|TRBJ2-1|TRBV7-3
TGTGCCAGCAACTTAGCTAGCGGGAGTTCCTACAATGAGCAGTTCTTC
CASNLASGSSYNEQFF
>-|once|TRBJ2-2|TRBV2
TGTGCCAGCGGTCCCAGGGGACTACCGGGTACCGGGGAGCTGTTTTTT
CASGPRGLPGTGELFF
>-|-|TRBJ1-1|TRBV6-5
TGTGCCAGCAGTTCCGTGTCCACTGAAGCTTTCTTT
CASSSVSTEAFF
>-|-|TRBJ2-5|TRBV2
TGTGCCAGCAGCGACTATGGAGAGACCCAGTACTTC
CASSDYGETQYF
>TRBD1|-|TRBJ1-4|TRBV5-1
TGCGCCAGCAGCTTATTCGGGACAGCAACTAATGAAAAACTGTTTTTT
CASSLFGTATNEKLFF
>-|-|TRBJ1-6|TRBV7-3
TGTGCCAGCAGCTTATCACCTGGAGTATCACCCCTCCACTTT
CASSLSPGVSPLHF
>-|-|TRBJ1-1|TRBV5-1
TGCGCCAGCAGCCAGGGGCAGAACACTGAAGCTTTCTTT
CASSQGQNTEAFF
>-|-|TRBJ2-7|TRBV15
TGTGCCTCTCACCCTACTGGGAGCAACGAGCAGTACTTC
CASHPTGSNEQYF
>TRBD2|-|TRBJ2-5|TRBV29-1
TGCAGCACCGGACCCAGCGGGAGGGAGACCCAGTACTTC
CSTGPSGRETQYF
>TRBD1|-|TRBJ1-1|TRBV19
TGTGCCAGTAGTATACAGGGGGCGCACACTGAAGCTTTCTTT
CASSIQGAHTEAFF
>TRBD2|-|TRBJ2-3|TRBV9
TGTGCCAGCAGCGCCGGGACTAGCGGGGGCGCTAGCACAGATACGCAGTATTTT
CASSAGTSGGASTDTQYF
>TRBD1|-|TRBJ2-2|TRBV6-6
TGTGCCAGCAGTTCCAGGACAGGGAACACCGGGGAGCTGTTTTTT
CASSSRTGNTGELFF
>TRBD1|few|TRBJ1-2|TRBV6-6
TGTGCCAGCAATTCCGGGACAGGGGCTAACTATGGCTACACCTTC
CASNSGTGANYGYTF
>-|many|TRBJ2-6|TRBV28
TGTGCCAGCAGTGTTCTTCTCTCTGGGGCCAACGTCCTGACTTTC
CASSVLLSGANVLTF
>-|-|TRBJ1-5|TRBV5-6
TGTGCCAGCAGCCGACAGCTAAATCAGCCCCAGCATTTT
CASSRQLNQPQHF
>TRBD2|-|TRBJ2-3|TRBV2
TGTGCCAGCGCCAAGACTAGCGGGGGCACAGATACGCAGTATTTT
CASAKTSGGTDTQYF
>TRBD1|-|TRBJ2-3|TRBV4-1
TGCGCCAGCAGCCAAGATGGGACAGAATTAGATACGCAGTATTTT
CASSQDGTELDTQYF
>-|once|TRBJ1-1|TRBV7-2
TGTGCCAGCAGCTTGGTACAGAACACTGAAGCTTTCTTT
CASSLVQNTEAFF
>-|-|TRBJ1-4|TRBV27
TGTGCCAGCAGTCCTAGAGGACAACCAAAACTGTTTTTT
CASSPRGQPKLFF
>-|-|TRBJ1-2|TRBV7-9
TGTGCCAGCAGCTTTGGCAGGAACTATGGCTACACCTTC
CASSFGRNYGYTF
>-|-|TRBJ1-5|TRBV19
TGTGCCAGTAAGCGCACCCCGTTTAGCAATCAGCCCCAGCATTTT
CASKRTPFSNQPQHF
>TRBD1|-|TRBJ2-1|TRBV29-1
TGCAGCTTAACCGGGACAGGGGGCGTGGGTGAGCAGTTCTTC
CSLTGTGGVGEQFF